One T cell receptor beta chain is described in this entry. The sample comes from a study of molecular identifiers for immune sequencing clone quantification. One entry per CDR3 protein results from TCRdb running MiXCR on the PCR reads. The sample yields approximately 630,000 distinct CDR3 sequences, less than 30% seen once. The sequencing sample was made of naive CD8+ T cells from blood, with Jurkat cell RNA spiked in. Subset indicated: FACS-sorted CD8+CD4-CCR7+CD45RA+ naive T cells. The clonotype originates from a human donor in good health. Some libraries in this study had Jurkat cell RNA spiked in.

CDR3 loop: CAWKGLWAEAFF. For the CDR3, the DNA is TGTGCCTGGAAGGGGTTGTGGGCTGAAGCTTTCTTT. V is TRBV30 and J is TRBJ1-1, with D possibly matching TRBD1 (5 bases). CDR3 length: 12 amino acids. Between the trimmed V and J ends, which lost 4 bases and 6 bases, there was a span of 12 bases. Germline assignment: CDR1 GTSNPN and CDR2 SVGIG (reference sequence).